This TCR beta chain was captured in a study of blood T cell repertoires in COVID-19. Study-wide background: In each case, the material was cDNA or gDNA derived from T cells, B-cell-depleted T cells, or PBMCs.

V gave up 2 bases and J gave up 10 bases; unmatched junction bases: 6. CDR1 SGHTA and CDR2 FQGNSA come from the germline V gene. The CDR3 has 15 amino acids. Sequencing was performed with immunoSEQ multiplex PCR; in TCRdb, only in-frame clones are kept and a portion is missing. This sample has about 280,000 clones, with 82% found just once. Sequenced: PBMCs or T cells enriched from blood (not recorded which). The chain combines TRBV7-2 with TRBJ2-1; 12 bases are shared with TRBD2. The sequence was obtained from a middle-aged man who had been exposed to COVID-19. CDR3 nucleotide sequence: TGTGCCAGCAGCTTACGGCCTAGCGGGAGGGGGGAGCAGTTCTTC. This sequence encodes CASSLRPSGRGEQFF.